This entry lists 17 T cell receptor beta chains sequenced from one sample in a study of cytomegalovirus exposure and HLA in healthy donors. Amplification used 60 Vbeta primers and 13 Jbeta primers. Libraries were prepared by immunoSEQ multiplex PCR; TCRdb keeps only in-frame clonotypes and omits some of them. The sample carries around 200,000 clones, about 81% recorded once. The specimen was PBMCs. Receptors were obtained from a man aged 35-49 years in good health and CMV-seropositive.

The rearrangement joins TRBV19 to TRBJ2-1; the match to TRBD2 covers 10 bases. Germline loops: CDR1 LNHDA, CDR2 SQIVND (reference sequence). The ends lost 6 bases at V and 9 bases at J; junction bases unmatched: 8. CDR3 length: 14 amino acids. CDR3 DNA sequence: TGTGCCAGTAGATTCACTAGCGGGAAGGTTGAGCAGTTCTTC. Encoded protein: CASRFTSGKVEQFF.

The chain is built from TRBV28 and TRBJ2-5; TRBD2 might be the D (6 bases). CDR1 is MDHEN and CDR2 is SYDVKM in the germline V gene. Trimming shortened V by 5 bases and J by 5 bases, and 21 bases separated the two germline ends. CDR3 length: 16 residues. DNA for the CDR3: TGTGCCAGCAGTGGGGGGTTCAGAGGAGAGTATGAGACCCAGTACTTC. This gives the protein CASSGGFRGEYETQYF.

The V gene is TRBV19, the J gene TRBJ2-7; possibly TRBD1 for D (6 bases). Germline CDR1 reads LNHDA; CDR2 reads SQIVND (reference sequence). This CDR3 is built from 13 residues. Trimming stripped 3 bases from V and 2 bases from J, with 8 bases between. The CDR3 spells CASSITGTYEQYF. The DNA for the CDR3 is TGTGCCAGTAGTATTACAGGGACCTACGAGCAGTACTTC.

The genes are TRBV7-6 and TRBJ2-2, with D possibly being TRBD2 (5 bases). This CDR3 is built from 14 residues. Germline V gene data show CDR1 as SGHVS and CDR2 as FNYEAQ. V was trimmed by 3 bases and J by 3 bases, leaving 8 bases between them. CDR3 residues: CASSFPEDTGELFF. The CDR3 DNA sequence: TGTGCCAGCAGCTTTCCGGAGGACACCGGGGAGCTGTTTTTT.

This sequence joins TRBV6-5 and TRBJ2-7, with 10 nucleotides matching TRBD1. CDR1 and CDR2 (germline): MNHEY, SVGAGI. The CDR3 sequence is 13 residues long. The V gene end was trimmed by 8 bases and the J gene end by 2 bases; junction bases not matched to a gene: 3. CDR3 bases: TGTGCCAGCTGTGGGACAGGGGCCTACGAGCAGTACTTC. Protein product: CASCGTGAYEQYF.

This rearrangement joins TRBV29-1 to TRBJ2-3; 8 nucleotides align to TRBD2. V was clipped by 8 bases and J by 2 bases; unmatched bases: 3. CDR3 size: 12 residues. In germline, CDR1 is SQVTM, CDR2 ANQGSEA. In DNA form, the CDR3 reads TGCAGCCCGGGGGGGGTCACAGATACGCAGTATTTT. Its translation is CSPGGVTDTQYF.

This chain connects TRBV19 to TRBJ1-5, with TRBD1 identical over 7 bases. The CDR3 has 14 amino acids. V shed 7 bases, J shed 6 bases, and the junction held 9 bases outside the gene matches. CDR1 and CDR2 from the germline V gene are LNHDA and SQIVND (reference sequence). CDR3 sequence reads: CASTAAGGSQPQHF. The CDR3 DNA reads as TGTGCCAGTACCGCGGCAGGGGGGAGTCAGCCCCAGCATTTT.

This chain links TRBV18 with TRBJ1-2; TRBD1 aligns across 8 bases. V trimming: 2 bases; J trimming: 7 bases; junction bases outside the gene matches: 9. The CDR3 covers 15 residues. Germline CDR1 and CDR2: KGHSH and LQKENI. The CDR3 here is CASSPEVGQGLGYTF. The CDR3 DNA is TGTGCCAGCTCACCAGAAGTAGGACAGGGACTTGGCTACACCTTC.

This rearrangement joins TRBV18 to TRBJ2-5; TRBD2 might be the D (5 bases). V lost 0 bases to trimming and J lost 5 bases, with 7 bases between them. The CDR3 runs 13 residues. Germline lookup yields CDR1 KGHSH and CDR2 LQKENI. The DNA of the CDR3 is TGTGCCAGCTCACCACCGTCGGGGGAGACCCAGTACTTC. Translation: CASSPPSGETQYF. Supplemented by reference TRBV18 and TRBJ2-5, the full variable domain reads NAGVMQNPRHLVRRRGQEARLRCSPMKGHSHVYWYRQLPEEGLKFMVYLQKENIIDESGMPKERFSAEFPKEGPSILRIQQVVRGDSAAYFCASSPPSGETQYFGPGTRLLVL.

This chain uses TRBV19 with TRBJ1-5; 10 positions agree with TRBD1. Germline CDR1 reads LNHDA; CDR2 reads SQIVND (reference sequence). V shed 4 bases, J shed 2 bases, and the junction held 11 bases outside the gene matches. This CDR3 comprises 18 residues. The CDR3 DNA follows: TGTGCCAGTAGTAACGGACAGGGGGTGCCTCGTGGCAATCAGCCCCAGCATTTT. Protein: CASSNGQGVPRGNQPQHF.

The chain joins TRBV14 to TRBJ2-4; possible D gene TRBD1, 5 bases. Germline loops: CDR1 SGHDN, CDR2 FVKESK. The CDR3 runs 13 residues. V dropped 1 base and J dropped 6 bases, with 7 bases sitting between them. CDR3 sequence (DNA): TGTGCCAGCAGCCAAGGAAGGGGAAACATTCAGTACTTC. Translated, it gives CASSQGRGNIQYF. Based on the CDR3 plus reference TRBV14 and TRBJ2-4, the full variable domain is EAGVTQFPSHSVIEKGQTVTLRCDPISGHDNLYWYRRVMGKEIKFLLHFVKESKQDESGMPNNRFLAERTGGTYSTLKVQPAELEDSGVYFCASSQGRGNIQYFGAGTRLSVL.

This clone was counted a few times. The chain is built from TRBV4-1 and TRBJ2-7, with TRBD2 identical over 10 bases. The CDR3 totals 17 residues. CDR1 is MGHRA, CDR2 YSYEKL, per germline. Trimming took 1 base from V and 5 from J; bases not matched to a gene: 11. The CDR3 region is CASSQASGRGTVHEQYF. CDR3 coding DNA: TGCGCCAGCAGCCAAGCTAGCGGGAGAGGAACGGTCCACGAGCAGTACTTC.

The genes are TRBV7-6 and TRBJ2-1, with D perhaps matching TRBD2 (6 bases). Germline V gene data show CDR1 as SGHVS and CDR2 as FNYEAQ. V dropped 1 base and J dropped 0 bases, with 10 bases sitting between them. This CDR3 contains 16 residues. CDR3 coding DNA: TGTGCCAGCAGCTTAGAGGCGGGGAGCTCCTACAATGAGCAGTTCTTC. This sequence encodes CASSLEAGSSYNEQFF. Combining the CDR3 with reference TRBV7-6 and TRBJ2-1 gives the whole variable domain GAGVSQSPRYKVTKRGQDVALRCDPISGHVSLYWYRQALGQGPEFLTYFNYEAQQDKSGLPNDRFSAERPEGSISTLTIQRTEQRDSAMYRCASSLEAGSSYNEQFFGPGTRLTVL.

This sequence joins TRBV7-9 and TRBJ2-7; 7 bases align to TRBD2. This CDR3 is built from 14 residues. Trimming took 5 bases from V and 5 from J; bases not matched to a gene: 9. Per germline, CDR1 SEHNR and CDR2 FQNEAQ (reference sequence). CDR3 DNA sequence: TGTGCCAGCAGCCTAGGGGCGGGAGTTGACGAGCAGTACTTC. Translation gives CASSLGAGVDEQYF.

This clone has just one count. The V call is TRBV19, the J call TRBJ2-1, with D possibly being TRBD2 (5 bases). This CDR3 contains 15 residues. Germline CDR1 and CDR2: LNHDA and SQIVND (reference sequence). V was trimmed by 3 bases and J by 9 bases, leaving 18 bases between them. CDR3 residues: CASSIGVGLWREQFF. The DNA of the CDR3 is TGTGCCAGTAGTATCGGGGTAGGTCTTTGGCGTGAGCAGTTCTTC.

This clone was detected once. The CDR3 here is CAWSVGLADDTQYF. The CDR3 DNA follows: TGTGCCTGGAGTGTGGGACTAGCGGACGATACGCAGTATTTT. The chain couples TRBV30 to TRBJ2-3, with 11 bases that match TRBD2. Losses at the gene ends were 0 bases for V and 6 bases for J; bases not matched to a gene: 2. CDR1 is GTSNPN, CDR2 SVGIG, per germline (reference sequence). The CDR3 sequence is 14 residues long. The whole variable domain, remainder taken from reference TRBV30 and TRBJ2-3, is SQTIHQWPATLVQPVGSPLSLECTVEGTSNPNLYWYRQAAGRGLQLLFYSVGIGQISSEVPQNLSASRPQDRQFILSSKKLLLSDSGFYLCAWSVGLADDTQYFGPGTRLTVL.

The chain links TRBV6-4 to TRBJ2-2, with D possibly matching TRBD2 (6 bases). The CDR3 runs to 16 residues. The V and J ends lost 2 bases and 4 bases respectively, with 14 bases between them. The V gene's germline CDR1 is MRHNA and CDR2 SNTAGT. In nucleotides, the CDR3 is TGTGCCAGCAGTGACCCCCTAGCGAAAAGCACCGGGGAGCTGTTTTTT. Protein: CASSDPLAKSTGELFF.